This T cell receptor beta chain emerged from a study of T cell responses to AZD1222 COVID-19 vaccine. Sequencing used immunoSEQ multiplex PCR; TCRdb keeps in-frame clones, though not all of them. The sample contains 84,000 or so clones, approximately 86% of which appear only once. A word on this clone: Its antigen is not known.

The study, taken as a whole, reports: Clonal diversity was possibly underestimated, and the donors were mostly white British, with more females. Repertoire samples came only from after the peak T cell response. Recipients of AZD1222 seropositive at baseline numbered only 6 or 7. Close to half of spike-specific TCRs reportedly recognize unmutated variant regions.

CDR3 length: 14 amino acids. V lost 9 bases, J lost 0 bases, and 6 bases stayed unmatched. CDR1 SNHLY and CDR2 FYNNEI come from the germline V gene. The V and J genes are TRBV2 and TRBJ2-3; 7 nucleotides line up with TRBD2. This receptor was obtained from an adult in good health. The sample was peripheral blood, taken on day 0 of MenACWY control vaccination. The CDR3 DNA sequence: TGTGCCAGTCCGGGAGGTTCAAGCACAGATACGCAGTATTTT. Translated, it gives CASPGGSSTDTQYF. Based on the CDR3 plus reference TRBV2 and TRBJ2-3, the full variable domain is EPEVTQTPSHQVTQMGQEVILRCVPISNHLYFYWYRQILGQKVEFLVSFYNNEISEKSEIFDDQFSVERPDGSNFTLKIRSTKLEDSAMYFCASPGGSSTDTQYFGPGTRLTVL.